Below are 30 T cell receptor beta chains sequenced from a single sample in a study of Ad26.COV2.S vaccination and SARS-CoV-2 variants (dated by TCRdb to the early 2020s). The intended sense of this specimen's treatment or condition label: around 19 received Ad26.COV2.S at low or high dose, single or two shots; 5 received placebo; per-sample allocation not given. Repertoires of vaccine and placebo recipients were sequenced from samples taken on day 63 after the first injection. The receptor library was made with the immunoSEQ multiplex PCR assay. TCRdb took over this immuneACCESS table, retaining in-frame rearrangements with V and J assigned. Such tables are incomplete; in checked studies, under half of the missing clones stem from an unresolved V gene, and the remainder is unexplained. The sample table contains hundreds of thousands of clones; only one count was recorded for roughly 91% of them. Together, the top ten hold roughly 3.1% of the sample.

This material consisted of peripheral blood, taken in a trial of Ad26.COV2.S vaccine versus placebo. These receptors came from a person aged 18 to 65 who received the Ad26.COV2.S COVID-19 vaccine or a placebo.

Only a few counts were recorded for this clone. The V and J genes are TRBV4-1 and TRBJ2-7; 8 nucleotides agree with TRBD1. CDR3 length equals 17 residues. Looked up from germline, CDR1 is MGHRA and CDR2 is YSYEKL. Trimming cost V 0 bases and J 0 bases; bases outside gene matches: 7. DNA of the CDR3: TGCGCCAGCAGCCAAGATAGCCGGACAGGGAGCTCCTACGAGCAGTACTTC. Translated: CASSQDSRTGSSYEQYF.

The V and J genes are TRBV7-9 and TRBJ1-2; 7 bases map to TRBD1. This CDR3 has 14 residues. Looked up from germline, CDR1 is SEHNR and CDR2 is FQNEAQ (reference sequence). Trimming took 5 bases from V and 4 from J; bases not matched to a gene: 7. The CDR3 loop is CASSDRQGTYGYTF. CDR3 in DNA: TGTGCCAGCAGCGATCGACAGGGTACCTATGGCTACACCTTC.

The J gene is TRBJ1-3, the V gene TRBV19; D is ambiguous. Germline V gene sequence: CDR1 LNHDA, CDR2 SQIVND (reference sequence). The CDR3 consists of 13 residues. Trimming took off 4 bases at V and 8 bases at J, with 12 bases between the two ends. The CDR3 region is CASSTITGDTIYF. In DNA form, the CDR3 reads TGTGCCAGTAGTACCATAACCGGGGACACCATATATTTT.

The J gene is TRBJ1-6, the V gene TRBV5-6, with TRBD1 matching 7 bases. The J segment lost 6 bases and the V segment lost 4 bases, leaving 7 bases of the junction unmatched. Germline V gives CDR1 SGHDT, CDR2 YYEEEE. The CDR3 runs to 15 residues. CDR3 region: CASSGWTGFNSPLHF. In DNA form, the CDR3 reads TGTGCCAGCAGCGGCTGGACAGGCTTTAATTCACCCCTCCACTTT.

The genes are TRBV12-3 or TRBV12-4 and TRBJ1-5; no clear D gene. The CDR3 is made up of 13 amino acids. V lost 5 bases, J lost 10 bases, and 15 bases lay in between. As DNA, the CDR3 is TGTGCCAGCAGTCCAGGCGCAATCGGTCCCCAGCATTTT. It translates to CASSPGAIGPQHF.

V usage is TRBV7-8 and J usage is TRBJ2-3; D may match TRBD1 or TRBD2 (6 bases each). This CDR3 contains 12 residues. V lost 7 bases and J lost 4, with 9 bases in between. Germline CDR1 and CDR2: SGHVS and FQNEAQ. The chain's CDR3 is CASTEGADTQYF. In nucleotides, the CDR3 is TGTGCCAGCACGGAGGGGGCAGATACGCAGTATTTT.

The chain joins TRBV5-1 to TRBJ2-7; tentative D call: TRBD1 (6 bases). Trimming removed 0 bases from V and 0 bases from J, with 13 bases in between. CDR3 size: 16 residues. Per germline, CDR1 SGHRS and CDR2 YFSETQ. CDR3: CASSLVQGLPSYEQYF. In DNA, the CDR3 is TGCGCCAGCAGCTTGGTTCAGGGGTTGCCCTCCTACGAGCAGTACTTC.

On this clone itself: Within the sample, other DNA sequences also encode this same CDR3. The genes are TRBV30 and TRBJ1-1; a weak D match, TRBD1 (5 bases). The CDR3 covers 13 residues. From germline, CDR1 is GTSNPN and CDR2 SVGIG (reference sequence). The V end lost 0 bases, the J end lost 5 bases, and 10 bases lay between the germline ends. This CDR3 is CAWSVRGGTEAFF. The CDR3 region has the DNA TGTGCCTGGAGTGTTAGGGGAGGTACTGAAGCTTTCTTT.

This chain uses TRBV29-1 with TRBJ1-1; 7 bases fit TRBD1. Germline-derived CDR1 and CDR2 are SQVTM and ANQGSEA. The CDR3 runs to 12 residues. Trimming at V came to 6 bases and at J to 7 bases, leaving 8 bases not matched to a gene. As DNA, the CDR3 is TGCAGCGTGGTAGGGGGCGGTGGTGAAGCTTTCTTT. It is translated as CSVVGGGGEAFF. Full variable domain (remainder filled in from reference TRBV29-1 and TRBJ1-1): SAVISQKPSRDICQRGTSLTIQCQVDSQVTMMFWYRQQPGQSLTLIATANQGSEATYESGFVIDKFPISRPNLTFSTLTVSNMSPEDSSIYLCSVVGGGGEAFFGQGTRLTVV.

This clone was seen a handful of times. The gene calls are TRBV5-6 and TRBJ1-5, with 8 bases matching TRBD1. With V trimmed by 3 bases and J by 9 bases, 8 bases remained unmatched. CDR3 size: 14 residues. Germline lookup yields CDR1 SGHDT and CDR2 YYEEEE. The CDR3 spells CASSSDRGEGPQHF. CDR3 DNA: TGTGCCAGCAGCTCAGACAGGGGAGAGGGGCCCCAGCATTTT.

V gene TRBV7-2 combines with J gene TRBJ2-5; a weak D match, TRBD1 (6 bases). The germline V and J ends were trimmed by 4 bases and 4 bases, with 13 bases remaining between them. Germline CDR1 SGHTA, CDR2 FQGNSA. This CDR3 region has 14 residues. CDR3 loop: CASSSPEQGETQYF. CDR3 DNA sequence: TGTGCCAGCAGCTCCCCCGAACAGGGAGAGACCCAGTACTTC.

The chain employs TRBV7-3 and TRBJ2-2; D uncertain. CDR3 size: 14 residues. Germline V CDR1 and CDR2: SGHTA, FQGTGA. The ends were cut back, 3 bases at V and 7 bases at J, with 12 bases in the middle. CDR3 nucleotides: TGTGCCAGCAGCTTGAACCTTATAGGCGGGGAGCTGTTTTTT. Translating it yields CASSLNLIGGELFF.

This CDR3 is CASSFPGALAKNIQYF. DNA for the CDR3: TGTGCCAGCAGCTTCCCGGGAGCACTAGCCAAAAACATTCAGTACTTC. This sequence joins TRBV11-2 and TRBJ2-4; a weak D match, TRBD2 (6 bases). Deletions cut 3 bases from V and 0 bases from J, with 12 bases between. Germline V lookup: CDR1 SGHAT, CDR2 FQNNGV. This CDR3 is built from 16 residues.

The genes are TRBV7-3 and TRBJ2-4, with D maybe TRBD2 (6 bases). CDR1 is SGHTA and CDR2 is FQGTGA in the germline V gene. There are 16 residues in the CDR3. V lost 4 bases to trimming and J lost 0 bases, with 13 bases between them. CDR3 sequence (DNA): TGTGCCAGCAGCTCCTCCGGGGGTGGAGCCAAAAACATTCAGTACTTC. It translates to CASSSSGGGAKNIQYF.

This chain connects TRBV5-1 to TRBJ2-5; TRBD1 matches at 8 bases. CDR1 is SGHRS and CDR2 is YFSETQ in the germline V gene. There are 16 residues in the CDR3. Trimming removed 2 bases from V and 5 bases from J; junction bases left unmatched: 11. DNA for the CDR3: TGCGCCAGCAGCTTAGGTCTGACAGGGGATGTGGAGACCCAGTACTTC. It codes for CASSLGLTGDVETQYF.

The chain couples TRBV7-9 to TRBJ2-7; D is unresolved. Per germline, CDR1 SEHNR and CDR2 FQNEAQ (reference sequence). V was shortened by 0 bases and J by 7 bases, with 4 bases between the two germline ends. The CDR3 runs 11 residues. Here the CDR3 DNA reads TGTGCCAGCAGCTTAGCGGGTGAGCAGTACTTC. Protein sequence: CASSLAGEQYF.

This chain links TRBV5-1 with TRBJ1-2; TRBD1 agrees at 10 bases. With V trimmed by 4 bases and J by 6 bases, 9 bases remained unmatched. Germline V gives CDR1 SGHRS, CDR2 YFSETQ. CDR3 length: 15 amino acids. CDR3 in amino acids: CASSLRADRGDGYTF. DNA for the CDR3: TGCGCCAGCAGCCTCAGGGCGGACAGGGGGGATGGCTACACCTTC.

The chain joins TRBV3-1 (or the pseudogene TRBV3-2) to TRBJ2-5; the D gene is possibly TRBD1 (5 bases). There are 14 residues in the CDR3. Looked up from germline, CDR1 is LGHDT and CDR2 is YNNKEL (reference sequence). The V gene lost 4 bases and the J gene lost 7 bases, with 16 bases spanning the gap. The DNA of the CDR3 is TGTGCCAGCAGCCGAGAACAATCTCAGGGGACCCAGTACTTC. This sequence encodes CASSREQSQGTQYF.

The chain links TRBV27 to TRBJ1-2, with D uncertain. This CDR3 spans 13 amino acids. Germline V gene sequence: CDR1 MNHEY, CDR2 SMNVEV (reference sequence). Deletions cut 2 bases from V and 4 bases from J, with 8 bases between. CDR3 bases: TGTGCCAGCAGTTTAGGTCGGAGCTATGGCTACACCTTC. The encoded protein is CASSLGRSYGYTF.

The V gene is TRBV19, the J gene TRBJ1-2, with 8 bases lining up with TRBD1. Trimming cost V 3 bases and J 8 bases; bases outside gene matches: 5. The CDR3 loop spans 13 amino acids. CDR1 and CDR2 from the germline V gene are LNHDA and SQIVND (reference sequence). CDR3 protein: CASSMRTGNGYTF. CDR3 coding DNA: TGTGCCAGTAGTATGCGGACAGGGAACGGCTACACCTTC.

V usage is TRBV6-5 and J usage is TRBJ2-2; 10 bases line up with TRBD1. Germline values: CDR1 MNHEY, CDR2 SVGAGI. V lost 6 bases, J lost 6 bases, and 4 bases stayed unmatched. There are 14 residues in the CDR3. CDR3: CASRRQGASGELFF. The DNA of the CDR3 is TGTGCCAGCAGGAGACAGGGGGCGTCCGGGGAGCTGTTTTTT.

The chain is built from TRBV6-2 or TRBV6-3 and TRBJ2-3, with D possibly matching TRBD1 (6 bases). The CDR3 is made up of 16 amino acids. The germline V gene has CDR1 MNHEY and CDR2 SVGEGT. Deletions cut 2 bases from V and 2 bases from J, with 14 bases between. This CDR3 reads CASSYRSGALTDTQYF. Here the CDR3 DNA reads TGTGCCAGCAGTTACAGGTCAGGGGCCCTCACAGATACGCAGTATTTT.

The chain employs TRBV5-1 and TRBJ2-3, with a possible D match to TRBD2 (5 bases). CDR3 size: 15 residues. With 3 bases removed from V and 1 base from J, the gap between germline ends came to 12 bases. Germline V gives CDR1 SGHRS, CDR2 YFSETQ. The CDR3 region is CASSSDYSRTDTQYF. CDR3 in DNA: TGCGCCAGCAGCTCCGACTACTCTCGCACAGATACGCAGTATTTT.

This clone appeared once. V is TRBV19 and J is TRBJ2-7; D not resolved. CDR1 LNHDA and CDR2 SQIVND come from the germline V gene (reference sequence). The V and J ends lost 7 bases and 2 bases respectively, with 12 bases between them. This CDR3 comprises 13 residues. CDR3 in amino acids: CASNIDPTYEQYF. The DNA of the CDR3 is TGTGCCAGTAATATTGACCCAACCTACGAGCAGTACTTC.

This clone was picked up a small number of times. This sequence joins TRBV10-3 and TRBJ1-1; D uncertain. V lost 6 bases to trimming and J lost 0 bases, with 14 bases between them. This CDR3 comprises 15 residues. The germline CDR1 and CDR2 sequences are ENHRY and SYGVKD. The DNA of the CDR3 is TGTGCCATCAGCGCGGACCGGAACATGAACACTGAAGCTTTCTTT. This translates into CAISADRNMNTEAFF.

The V gene is TRBV18, the J gene TRBJ2-2; 8 nucleotides align to TRBD1. CDR1 and CDR2 from the germline V gene are KGHSH and LQKENI. V shed 3 bases, J shed 5 bases, and the junction held 5 bases outside the gene matches. This CDR3 has 15 amino acids. The CDR3 DNA sequence: TGTGCCAGCTCACCTAAGGACAGGGCAACCGGGGAGCTGTTTTTT. Translation: CASSPKDRATGELFF.

The CDR3: CASSFGSHTEAFF. The CDR3 DNA sequence: TGTGCCAGCAGTTTCGGGTCCCACACTGAAGCTTTCTTT. The V and J genes are TRBV12-3 or TRBV12-4 and TRBJ1-1; D remains unclear. V was cut by 3 bases and J by 3 bases, with 8 bases left in between. The CDR3 covers 13 residues.

The rearrangement joins TRBV5-1 to TRBJ2-3; 7 nucleotides match TRBD2. With V trimmed by 1 base and J by 2 bases, 4 bases remained unmatched. Germline V gene data show CDR1 as SGHRS and CDR2 as YFSETQ. There are 15 residues in the CDR3. The CDR3 nucleotides read TGCGCCAGCAGCTTGAGCGGGGACCCCACAGATACGCAGTATTTT. Its translation: CASSLSGDPTDTQYF.

CDR3 in DNA: TGTGCCTGGGGCAGGGATAATTCACCCCTCCACTTT. Translating gives CAWGRDNSPLHF. V usage is TRBV30 and J usage is TRBJ1-6, with D perhaps TRBD1 (5 bases). The CDR3 has 12 amino acids. Trimming removed 5 bases at V and 5 bases at J, with 7 bases between. Germline V CDR1 and CDR2: GTSNPN, SVGIG (reference sequence).

With respect to this clone: The sample holds other DNA sequences that translate to the same CDR3. The genes are TRBV19 and TRBJ1-6; tentatively, D is TRBD1 (5 bases). CDR1 is LNHDA, CDR2 SQIVND, per germline (reference sequence). V was clipped by 5 bases and J by 7 bases, with 15 bases between them. CDR3 length: 15 residues. CDR3 in amino acids: CASSYSGRGNSPLHF. The CDR3, as DNA: TGTGCCAGTAGTTACTCCGGACGGGGGAATTCACCCCTCCACTTT.